The clone carrying this TCR beta chain was seen repeatedly, ten times or more. These data originate in a study of patients and donors after allogeneic stem cell transplantation. Per germline, CDR1 MGHRA and CDR2 YSYEKL. V was shortened by 0 bases and J by 3 bases, with 15 bases between the two germline ends. The CDR3 length is 16 residues. In TCRdb, the RT-PCR reads were re-called with MiXCR into one record per CDR3 protein. The sample yields about 30,000 distinct CDR3 sequences, over 7% seen once. The gene calls are TRBV4-1 and TRBJ2-7, with D unclear. The specimen was blood, either unsorted or a sorted T cell fraction (not recorded which). This clonotype was obtained from a human donor who was either an allogeneic HSCT recipient or a stem cell or donor lymphocyte infusion donor (not recorded which). It is not recorded whose cells these are; they may come from a transplant donor. In DNA form, the CDR3 reads TGCGCCAGCAGCCAAGAATCGGTAATGGCTTACTACGAGCAGTACTTC. Amino acid sequence: CASSQESVMAYYEQYF.